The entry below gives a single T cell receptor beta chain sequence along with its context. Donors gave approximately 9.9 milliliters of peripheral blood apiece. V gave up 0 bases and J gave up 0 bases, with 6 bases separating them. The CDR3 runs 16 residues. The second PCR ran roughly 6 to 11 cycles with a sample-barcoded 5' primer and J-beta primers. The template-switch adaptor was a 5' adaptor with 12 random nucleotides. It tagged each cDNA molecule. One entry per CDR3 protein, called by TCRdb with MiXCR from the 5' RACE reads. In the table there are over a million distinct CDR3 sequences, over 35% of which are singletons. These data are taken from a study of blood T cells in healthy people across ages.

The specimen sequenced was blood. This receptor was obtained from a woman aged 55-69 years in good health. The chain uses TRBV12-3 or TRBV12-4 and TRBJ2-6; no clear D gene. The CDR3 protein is CASSLAGNSGANVLTF. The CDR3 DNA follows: TGTGCCAGCAGTTTAGCAGGGAACTCTGGGGCCAACGTCCTGACTTTC.